The 10 T cell receptor beta chains presented below share a single source sample, sequenced in a study of monozygotic twins with inflammatory bowel disease. For each CDR3 protein, TCRdb gives one entry from its re-call of the 5' RACE reads, without DNA. This sample carries a few hundred thousand distinct CDR3 sequences, with around 2.6% going to the ten biggest clones. Source material: blood. These receptors came from a human donor with ulcerative colitis or Crohn's disease, or a healthy co-twin of an affected twin (not recorded which).

The chain links TRBV5-1 to TRBJ1-2; as DNA is missing, the TRBD1 call by TCRdb cannot be tested. The CDR3 loop spans 14 amino acids. CDR1 SGHRS and CDR2 YFSETQ come from the germline V gene. The CDR3 loop reads CASSSAGGNYGYTF.

The chain couples TRBV20-1 to TRBJ1-2. The CDR3 totals 12 residues. The germline gives CDR1 DFQATT, CDR2 SNEGSKA (reference sequence). The CDR3 sequence is CSALEGNYGYTF.

The gene calls are TRBV7-9 and TRBJ1-5. CDR1 and CDR2 from the germline V gene are SEHNR and FQNEAQ (reference sequence). CDR3 length: 12 residues. CDR3 sequence reads: CASSLGTQPQHF.

V gene TRBV24-1 combines with J gene TRBJ2-1. The CDR3 covers 14 residues. CDR1 and CDR2 (germline): KGHDR, SFDVKD. The CDR3 here is CATSDSFSVNEQFF.

The chain has TRBV6-6 and TRBJ1-5. The CDR3 is 13 residues long. CDR1 is MNHNY, CDR2 SVGAGI, per germline (reference sequence). CDR3 amino acids: CASSPTQSGPQHF.

The rearrangement joins TRBV5-1 to TRBJ2-7. The length of the CDR3 is 11 residues. The germline V gene has CDR1 SGHRS and CDR2 YFSETQ. CDR3: CASSGYYEQYF.

CDR3 residues: CASSPSGQPRGPLHF. The chain employs TRBV27 and TRBJ1-6; TCRdb's D call of TRBD1 is untestable without DNA. The CDR3 loop spans 15 amino acids. CDR1 and CDR2 from the germline V gene are MNHEY and SMNVEV (reference sequence).

This chain links TRBV11-1 with TRBJ2-4; TCRdb's D call of TRBD1 is untestable without DNA. The CDR3 spans 18 residues. CDR1 SGHAT and CDR2 FQDESV come from the germline V gene (reference sequence). This chain's CDR3 is CASSSPNRGILAKNIQYF.

This CDR3 reads CASSRDLDQPQHF. This chain links TRBV3-1 with TRBJ1-5. CDR3 size: 13 residues. Germline V gene data show CDR1 as LGHDT and CDR2 as YNNKEL (reference sequence).

The V gene is TRBV7-7, the J gene TRBJ2-1; checking the TCRdb D call of TRBD2 is not possible without DNA. The CDR3 is 17 amino acids. Germline V gene data show CDR1 as SSHAT and CDR2 as FNYEAQ (reference sequence). CDR3 amino acids: CASSPTLTSGGANEQFF.